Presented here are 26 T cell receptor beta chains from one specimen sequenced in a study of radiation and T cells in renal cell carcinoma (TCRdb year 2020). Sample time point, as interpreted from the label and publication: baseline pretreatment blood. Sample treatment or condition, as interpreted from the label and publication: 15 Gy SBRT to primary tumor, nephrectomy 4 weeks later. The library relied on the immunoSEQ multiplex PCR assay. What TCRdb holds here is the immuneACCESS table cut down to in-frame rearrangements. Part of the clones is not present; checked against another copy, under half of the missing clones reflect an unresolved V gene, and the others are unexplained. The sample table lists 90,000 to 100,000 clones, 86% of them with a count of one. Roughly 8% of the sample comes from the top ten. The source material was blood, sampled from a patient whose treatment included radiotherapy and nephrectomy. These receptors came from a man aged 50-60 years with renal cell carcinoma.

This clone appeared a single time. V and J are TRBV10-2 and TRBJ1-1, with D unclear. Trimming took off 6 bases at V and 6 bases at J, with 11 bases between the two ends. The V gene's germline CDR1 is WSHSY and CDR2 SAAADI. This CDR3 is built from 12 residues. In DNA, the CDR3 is TGCGCCAGCAGGACGGACGGAGCTGAAGCTTTCTTT. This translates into CASRTDGAEAFF.

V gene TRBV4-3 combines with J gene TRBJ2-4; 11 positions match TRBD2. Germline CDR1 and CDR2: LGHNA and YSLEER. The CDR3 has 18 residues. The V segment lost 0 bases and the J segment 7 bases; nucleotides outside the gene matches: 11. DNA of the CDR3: TGCGCCAGCAGCCAAGAGTCTAGCGGGGGGTTTTCCGGGAACATTCAGTACTTC. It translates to CASSQESSGGFSGNIQYF.

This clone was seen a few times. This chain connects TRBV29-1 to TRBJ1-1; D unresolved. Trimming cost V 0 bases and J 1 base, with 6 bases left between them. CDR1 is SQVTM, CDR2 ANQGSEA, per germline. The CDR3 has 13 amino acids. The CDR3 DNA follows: TGCAGCGTTGAAGAAAGTCCGAACACTGAAGCTTTCTTT. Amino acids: CSVEESPNTEAFF.

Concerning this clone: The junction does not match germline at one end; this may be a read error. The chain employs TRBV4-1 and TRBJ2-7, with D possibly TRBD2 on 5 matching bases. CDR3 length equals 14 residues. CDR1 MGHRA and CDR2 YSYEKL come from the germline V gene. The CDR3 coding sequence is TGCGCCAGCAGCCTCGATGGTAGGCTGATGAGGGTTCACTTC. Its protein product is CASSLDGRLMRVHF.

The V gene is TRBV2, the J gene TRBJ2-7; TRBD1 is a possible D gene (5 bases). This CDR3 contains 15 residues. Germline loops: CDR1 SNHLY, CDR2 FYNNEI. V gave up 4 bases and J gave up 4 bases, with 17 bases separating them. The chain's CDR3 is CASSAPTDGEYEQYF. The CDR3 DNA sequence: TGTGCCAGCAGTGCCCCGACAGACGGCGAATACGAGCAGTACTTC.

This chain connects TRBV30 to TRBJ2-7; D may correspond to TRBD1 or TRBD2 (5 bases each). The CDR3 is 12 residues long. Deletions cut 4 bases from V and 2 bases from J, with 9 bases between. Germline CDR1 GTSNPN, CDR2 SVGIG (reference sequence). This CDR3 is CAWTRGPYEQYF. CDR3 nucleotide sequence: TGTGCCTGGACAAGGGGACCCTACGAGCAGTACTTC.

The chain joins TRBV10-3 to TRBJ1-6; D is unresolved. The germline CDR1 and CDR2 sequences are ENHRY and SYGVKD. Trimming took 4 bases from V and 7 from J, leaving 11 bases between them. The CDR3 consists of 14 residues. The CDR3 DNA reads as TGTGCCATCAGTGCCACAGCTCCCAATTCACCCCTCCACTTT. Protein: CAISATAPNSPLHF.

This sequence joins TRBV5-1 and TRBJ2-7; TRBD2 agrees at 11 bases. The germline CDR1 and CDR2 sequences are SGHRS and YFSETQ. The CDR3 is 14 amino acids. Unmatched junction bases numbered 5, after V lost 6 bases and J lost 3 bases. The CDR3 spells CASTGTSGNYEQYF. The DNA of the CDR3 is TGCGCCAGCACCGGGACTAGCGGAAACTACGAGCAGTACTTC. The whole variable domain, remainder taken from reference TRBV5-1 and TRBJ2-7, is KAGVTQTPRYLIKTRGQQVTLSCSPISGHRSVSWYQQTPGQGLQFLFEYFSETQRNKGNFPGRFSGRQFSNSRSEMNVSTLELGDSALYLCASTGTSGNYEQYFGPGTRLTVT.

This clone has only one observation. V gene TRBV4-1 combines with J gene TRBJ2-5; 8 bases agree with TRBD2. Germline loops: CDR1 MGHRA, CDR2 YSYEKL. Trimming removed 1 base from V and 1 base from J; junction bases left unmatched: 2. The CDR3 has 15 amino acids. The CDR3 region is CASSQVSGTQETQYF. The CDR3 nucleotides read TGCGCCAGCAGCCAAGTTAGCGGGACCCAAGAGACCCAGTACTTC.

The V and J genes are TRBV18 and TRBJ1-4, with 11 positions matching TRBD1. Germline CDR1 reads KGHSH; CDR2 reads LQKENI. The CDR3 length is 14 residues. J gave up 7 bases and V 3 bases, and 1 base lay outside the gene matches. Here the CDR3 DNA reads TGTGCCAGCTCACCGGGACAGGGGGGTGAAAAACTGTTTTTT. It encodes CASSPGQGGEKLFF.

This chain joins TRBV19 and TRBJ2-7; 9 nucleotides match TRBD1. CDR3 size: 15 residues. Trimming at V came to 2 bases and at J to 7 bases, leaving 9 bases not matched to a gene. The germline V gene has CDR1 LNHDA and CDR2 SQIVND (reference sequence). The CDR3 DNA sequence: TGTGCCAGTAGTATAAGTTCACAGGGGGCGAGGGAGCAGTACTTC. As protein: CASSISSQGAREQYF.

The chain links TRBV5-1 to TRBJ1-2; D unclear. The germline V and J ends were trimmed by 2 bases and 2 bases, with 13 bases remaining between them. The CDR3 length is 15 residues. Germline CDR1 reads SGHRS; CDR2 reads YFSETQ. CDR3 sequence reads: CASSFRTEDNYGYTF. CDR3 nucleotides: TGCGCCAGCAGCTTTCGGACGGAGGACAACTATGGCTACACCTTC.

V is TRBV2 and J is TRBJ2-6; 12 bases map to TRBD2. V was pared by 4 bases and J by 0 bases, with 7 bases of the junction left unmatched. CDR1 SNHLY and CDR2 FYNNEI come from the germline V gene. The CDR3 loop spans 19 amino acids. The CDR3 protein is CASSGFTSGGLSGANVLTF. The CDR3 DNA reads TGTGCCAGCAGTGGCTTTACTAGCGGGGGGCTCTCTGGGGCCAACGTCCTGACTTTC.

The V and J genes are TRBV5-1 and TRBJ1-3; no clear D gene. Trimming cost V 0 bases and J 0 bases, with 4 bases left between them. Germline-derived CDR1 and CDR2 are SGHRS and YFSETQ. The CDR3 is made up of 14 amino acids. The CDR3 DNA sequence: TGCGCCAGCAGCTTGGACATCTCTGGAAACACCATATATTTT. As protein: CASSLDISGNTIYF.

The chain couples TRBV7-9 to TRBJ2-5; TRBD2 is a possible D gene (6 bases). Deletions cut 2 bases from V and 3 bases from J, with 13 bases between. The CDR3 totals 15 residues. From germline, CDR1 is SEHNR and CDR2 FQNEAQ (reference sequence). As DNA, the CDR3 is TGTGCCAGCAGCTTATACCCAGGAGGGGAAGAGACCCAGTACTTC. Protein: CASSLYPGGEETQYF.

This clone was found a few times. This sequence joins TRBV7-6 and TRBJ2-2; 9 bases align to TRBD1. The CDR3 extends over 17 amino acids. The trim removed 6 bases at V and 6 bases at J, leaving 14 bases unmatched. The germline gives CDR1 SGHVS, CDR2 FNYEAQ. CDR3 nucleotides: TGTGCCAGCAGTCTCCATCATGGGACAGGGAATCCCGGGGAGCTGTTTTTT. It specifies CASSLHHGTGNPGELFF.

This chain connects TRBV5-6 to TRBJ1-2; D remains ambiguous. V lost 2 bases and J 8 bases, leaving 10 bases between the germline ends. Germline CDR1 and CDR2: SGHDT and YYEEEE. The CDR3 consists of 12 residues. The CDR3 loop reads CASSLRELGYTF. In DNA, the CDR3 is TGTGCCAGCAGCTTAAGGGAACTGGGCTACACCTTC.

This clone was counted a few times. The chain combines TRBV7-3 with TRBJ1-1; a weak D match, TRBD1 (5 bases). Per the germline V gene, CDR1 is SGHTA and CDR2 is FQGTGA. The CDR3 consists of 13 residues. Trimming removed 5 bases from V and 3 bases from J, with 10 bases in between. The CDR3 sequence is CASSPQGYTEAFF. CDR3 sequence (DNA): TGTGCCAGCAGCCCGCAGGGCTACACTGAAGCTTTCTTT. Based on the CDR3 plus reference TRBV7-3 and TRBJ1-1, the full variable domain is GAGVSQTPSNKVTEKGKYVELRCDPISGHTALYWYRQSLGQGPEFLIYFQGTGAADDSGLPNDRFFAVRPEGSVSTLKIQRTERGDSAVYLCASSPQGYTEAFFGQGTRLTVV.

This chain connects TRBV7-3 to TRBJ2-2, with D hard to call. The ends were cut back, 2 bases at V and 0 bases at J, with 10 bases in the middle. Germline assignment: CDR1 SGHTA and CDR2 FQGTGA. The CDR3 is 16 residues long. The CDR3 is CASSLYEPANTGELFF. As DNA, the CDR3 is TGTGCCAGCAGCTTATATGAGCCCGCGAACACCGGGGAGCTGTTTTTT.

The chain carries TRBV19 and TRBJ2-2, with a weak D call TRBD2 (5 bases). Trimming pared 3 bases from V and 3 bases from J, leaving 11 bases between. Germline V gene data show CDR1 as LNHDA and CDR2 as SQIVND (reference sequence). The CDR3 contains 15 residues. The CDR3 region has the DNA TGTGCCAGTAGTATGAGGCTAGCAGACACCGGGGAGCTGTTTTTT. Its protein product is CASSMRLADTGELFF.

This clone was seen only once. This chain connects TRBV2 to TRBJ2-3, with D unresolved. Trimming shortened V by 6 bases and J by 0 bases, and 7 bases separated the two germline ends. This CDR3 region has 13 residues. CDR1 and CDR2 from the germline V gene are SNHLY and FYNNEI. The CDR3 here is CASRETSTDTQYF. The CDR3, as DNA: TGTGCCAGCAGGGAGACTAGCACAGATACGCAGTATTTT.

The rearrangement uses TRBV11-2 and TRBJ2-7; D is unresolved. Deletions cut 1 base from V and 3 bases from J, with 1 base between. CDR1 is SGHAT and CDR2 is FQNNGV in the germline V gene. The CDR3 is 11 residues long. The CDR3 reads CASSLVYEQYF. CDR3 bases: TGTGCCAGCAGCTTAGTCTACGAGCAGTACTTC.

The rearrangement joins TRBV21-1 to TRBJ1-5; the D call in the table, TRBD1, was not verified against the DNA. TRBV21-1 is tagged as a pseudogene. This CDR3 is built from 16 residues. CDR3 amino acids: CASAPREQGPHQPQHF. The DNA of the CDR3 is TGTGCCAGCGCCCCACGAGAACAGGGCCCCCATCAGCCCCAGCATTTT.

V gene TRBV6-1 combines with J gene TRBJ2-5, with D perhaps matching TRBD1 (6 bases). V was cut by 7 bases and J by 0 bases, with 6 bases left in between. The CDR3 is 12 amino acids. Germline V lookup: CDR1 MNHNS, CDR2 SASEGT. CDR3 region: CASNRDQETQYF. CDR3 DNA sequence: TGTGCCAGCAACAGGGACCAAGAGACCCAGTACTTC.

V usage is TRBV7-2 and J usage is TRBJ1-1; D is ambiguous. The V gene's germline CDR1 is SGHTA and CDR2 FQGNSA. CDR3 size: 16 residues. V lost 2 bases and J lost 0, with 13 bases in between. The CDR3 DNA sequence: TGTGCCAGCAGCTTAAGGTTTCTGGGTATGAACACTGAAGCTTTCTTT. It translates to CASSLRFLGMNTEAFF.

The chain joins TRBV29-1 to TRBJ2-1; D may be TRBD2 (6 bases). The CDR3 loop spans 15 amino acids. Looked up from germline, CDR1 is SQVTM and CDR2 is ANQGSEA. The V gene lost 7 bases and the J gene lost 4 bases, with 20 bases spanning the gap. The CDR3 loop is CSAGGTQSLYNEQFF. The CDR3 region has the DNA TGCAGCGCCGGCGGGACCCAGAGTCTATACAATGAGCAGTTCTTC.